A selection of T cell receptor beta chains follows, all from one sample in a study of blood T cell repertoires in COVID-19. The protocol was immunoSEQ multiplex PCR, while the TCRdb copy is restricted to in-frame clones and leaves out a portion. This table holds approximately 110,000 clones, about four fifths found once. The sample consisted of peripheral blood. These receptors were taken from a woman aged 65 to 85 with acute or convalescent COVID-19. Both conserved end residues are part of each CDR3. A D gene is named only where the DNA matches it firmly.

j_call v_call d_call cdr3_aa
TRBJ1-2 TRBV30 - CAWRDDRNYGYTF
TRBJ2-5 TRBV29-1 TRBD2 CSVEIGTSWEETQYF
TRBJ1-1 TRBV30 - CAWSPGFNTEAFF
TRBJ1-2 TRBV4-3 TRBD1 CASSQVRTGGDVTF
TRBJ1-1 TRBV28 - CASLTQNTEAFF
TRBJ1-2 TRBV4-1 TRBD1 CASSHATDRANYGYTF
TRBJ1-1 TRBV28 - CASSSPDRPNTEAFF
TRBJ1-2 TRBV27 TRBD1 CASRGQGISGYTF
TRBJ2-7 TRBV19 - CASRSKDTTSHEQYF
TRBJ2-3 TRBV6-5 TRBD1 CASRPWGTVADTQYF
TRBJ1-4 TRBV6-1 - CASTLGRVEDEKLFF
TRBJ2-7 TRBV27 TRBD1 CASSLYRDRVYEQYF
TRBJ1-2 TRBV5-6 - CASSPGLAYGYTF
TRBJ2-3 TRBV10-3 TRBD2 CAIRDSSGSSPDTQYF
TRBJ1-3 TRBV19 - CASSEAGNTIYF
TRBJ1-6 TRBV27 TRBD1 CASSLGQGTYNSPLHF
TRBJ1-4 TRBV19 - CASGRRGQEKLFF
TRBJ1-2 TRBV30 TRBD1 CAWMTGPTGGYTF
TRBJ1-4 TRBV4-3 TRBD1 CASSQHRGESEKLFF
TRBJ1-6 TRBV18 TRBD1 CASSLDRAYNSPLHF
TRBJ2-5 TRBV7-6 TRBD2 CASSSGLAGVKEETQYF
TRBJ2-1 TRBV4-3 - CASSLGTSNEQFF
TRBJ1-1 TRBV19 TRBD1 CATGTGQGDTEAFF
TRBJ1-1 TRBV6-6 TRBD1 CASSLTGGTEAFF
TRBJ2-7 TRBV11-2 TRBD1 CASSITSGTGPLQAYEQYF
TRBJ1-3 TRBV19 TRBD1 CASRARSGQGSSGNTIYF
TRBJ1-6 TRBV19 TRBD1 CASSIGGQGDSPLHF
TRBJ2-1 TRBV19 TRBD1 CASTKYWGAQGASYNEQFF
TRBJ1-4 TRBV5-6 - CASSLSGSPKSLFF
TRBJ1-4 TRBV12-3/TRBV12-4 - CASSPGALGKLFF
TRBJ1-5 TRBV27 TRBD1 CASRGSGGLQPQHF
TRBJ1-2 TRBV6-6 - CASSPDRGAYGYTF
TRBJ2-1 TRBV19 - CASSSPDGDSYNEQFF
TRBJ1-1 TRBV18 - CASSQLSTGNTEAFF
TRBJ2-2 TRBV5-4 - CASSLDPTNTGELFF
TRBJ1-1 TRBV24-1 - CAASSGGTEAFF
TRBJ1-4 TRBV19 - CASSIGGYATNEKLFF
TRBJ1-2 TRBV7-9 TRBD1 CASSLQGVDYGYTF
TRBJ2-7 TRBV28 TRBD1 CASSPRGQGRPTYEQYF
TRBJ2-6 TRBV5-4 - CASSSRQRGNSGANVLTF
TRBJ2-2 TRBV5-4 - CASSQGSYLTGELFF
TRBJ2-1 TRBV28 - CASSFGIWGMGGEQFF
TRBJ2-5 TRBV9 TRBD1 CASSGQGWQETQYF
TRBJ1-4 TRBV4-2 TRBD1 CASSQQGQAPEKLFF
TRBJ1-3 TRBV4-3 - CASSQGLTGGIPIYF
TRBJ1-1 TRBV4-3 TRBD1 CASSQDRPTGGNTEAFF
TRBJ1-1 TRBV29-1 - CSVEEARNTEAFF